The 29 T cell receptor beta chains in this list originate from one sample, sequenced in a study of T cell repertoires in cytomegalovirus infection. Their antigens are not known. TCRdb processed the reads anew with MiXCR; each CDR3 protein has one entry. This table holds some 350,000 distinct CDR3 sequences, about 34% found once. Sequencing used cultured PBMCs, obtained from culture after CMV antigen stimulation. These receptors were obtained from a human donor in good health (CMV status not recorded). Some clones in this sample may be carry-over from other donors' samples.

This clonotype was counted at least ten times. The CDR3 loop reads CASTPAPGNSETQYF. CDR3 in DNA: TGTGCCAGCACCCCAGCCCCAGGAAACTCAGAGACCCAGTACTTC. This chain uses TRBV7-2 with TRBJ2-5, with D hard to call. The germline V gene has CDR1 SGHTA and CDR2 FQGNSA. The CDR3 contains 15 residues. Trimming left V 7 bases short and J 4 bases short, with 19 bases between.

The chain uses TRBV7-2 and TRBJ1-4, with 8 bases aligning to TRBD1. The germline V gene has CDR1 SGHTA and CDR2 FQGNSA. The CDR3 extends over 15 amino acids. J lost 3 bases, V lost 5 bases, and 5 bases had no gene match. The CDR3 DNA follows: TGTGCCAGCAGCCCCAGGGGGCTGGCTAATGAAAAACTGTTTTTT. It codes for CASSPRGLANEKLFF.

The CDR3 spells CSVVGQGANEQFF. CDR3 coding DNA: TGCAGCGTTGTTGGACAGGGGGCCAATGAGCAGTTCTTC. The chain joins TRBV29-1 to TRBJ2-1, with TRBD1 matching 11 bases. The V gene end was trimmed by 4 bases and the J gene end by 6 bases; junction bases not matched to a gene: 2. CDR1 is SQVTM, CDR2 ANQGSEA, per germline. The CDR3 totals 13 residues.

This clonotype was recorded many times. The rearrangement joins TRBV7-8 to TRBJ2-1; no clear D. CDR3 length: 15 residues. CDR1 is SGHVS, CDR2 FQNEAQ, per germline. V lost 5 bases to trimming and J lost 6 bases, with 17 bases between them. The DNA of the CDR3 is TGTGCCAGCAGCCCGAACGCGGTGAGCTTCAATGAGCAGTTCTTC. Translation: CASSPNAVSFNEQFF.

This chain uses TRBV5-1 with TRBJ2-7; 8 bases agree with TRBD1. With 4 bases clipped from V and 1 base from J, the junction kept 7 bases outside the gene matches. The V gene's germline CDR1 is SGHRS and CDR2 YFSETQ. The CDR3 has 15 amino acids. The CDR3 loop reads CASSIQGASSYEQYF. The CDR3 bases are TGCGCCAGCAGCATTCAGGGGGCGTCGTCCTACGAGCAGTACTTC.

The genes are TRBV6-1 and TRBJ2-7, with 9 bases identical to TRBD2. V dropped 5 bases and J dropped 6; count of bases not matched to a gene: 14. Germline V gene lookup returns CDR1 MNHNS and CDR2 SASEGT. This CDR3 is 16 amino acids long. The CDR3 DNA reads as TGTGCCAGCAGTCCGGTACAGTTTAGCGGGAGTACCGAGCAGTACTTC. Its translation is CASSPVQFSGSTEQYF.

The chain employs TRBV6-5 and TRBJ1-2, with a tentative D call TRBD1 (5 bases). The CDR3 loop spans 13 amino acids. Germline V gives CDR1 MNHEY, CDR2 SVGAGI. V gave up 6 bases and J gave up 12 bases, with 20 bases separating them. In nucleotides, the CDR3 is TGTGCCAGCAGCCGCCACTTCATGGGGGACCACACCTTC. Translating gives CASSRHFMGDHTF.

The chain joins TRBV4-1 to TRBJ2-7; 7 nucleotides match TRBD1. Germline assignment: CDR1 MGHRA and CDR2 YSYEKL. Germline trimming cut 0 bases from V and 5 bases from J; bases unmatched to any gene: 13. The CDR3 runs to 17 residues. Here the CDR3 reads CASSQDLVGTALDEQYF. The CDR3 bases are TGCGCCAGCAGCCAAGATCTAGTGGGGACAGCCCTTGACGAGCAGTACTTC.

The chain couples TRBV5-5 to TRBJ2-2; 7 positions agree with TRBD2. V lost 0 bases and J lost 1; bases outside the gene matches: 12. The CDR3 runs to 19 residues. In germline, CDR1 is SGHKS, CDR2 YYEKEE (reference sequence). For the CDR3, the DNA is TGTGCCAGCAGCTTGGAGCCCCCCTGGCGGGAGATGAACACCGGGGAGCTGTTTTTT. Its protein is CASSLEPPWREMNTGELFF. The full variable domain, in which reference TRBV5-5 and TRBJ2-2 provide the parts outside the CDR3, is DAGVTQSPTHLIKTRGQQVTLRCSPISGHKSVSWYQQVLGQGPQFIFQYYEKEERGRGNFPDRFSARQFPNYSSELNVNALLLGDSALYLCASSLEPPWREMNTGELFFGEGSRLTVL.

The table lists this clonotype with a few counts. The J gene is TRBJ2-7, the V gene TRBV11-2, with 8 nucleotides matching TRBD1. Germline lookup yields CDR1 SGHAT and CDR2 FQNNGV. Trimming at V came to 1 base and at J to 6 bases, leaving 11 bases not matched to a gene. This CDR3 region has 16 residues. The CDR3 is CASSLVFGQGVSEQYV. In DNA form, the CDR3 reads TGTGCCAGCAGCTTAGTGTTCGGACAGGGTGTGTCCGAGCAGTACGTC.

The chain joins TRBV12-3 or TRBV12-4 to TRBJ2-7; D tentatively fits TRBD1 or TRBD2 (6 bases each). Trimming stripped 6 bases from V and 3 bases from J, with 18 bases between. The CDR3 sequence is 15 residues long. CDR3 DNA sequence: TGTGCCAGCAGCCTCCAACAGGGAGGAAGCTACGAGCAGTACTTC. As protein: CASSLQQGGSYEQYF.

This clonotype has just a few counts. This chain uses TRBV7-2 with TRBJ1-5; D is possibly TRBD1 (5 bases). Germline-derived CDR1 and CDR2 are SGHTA and FQGNSA. Trimming stripped 5 bases from V and 1 base from J, with 12 bases between. The length of the CDR3 is 15 residues. DNA for the CDR3: TGTGCCAGCAGCCGGGGACTGATAAGCAATCAGCCCCAGCATTTT. Protein product: CASSRGLISNQPQHF.

The chain uses TRBV11-2 and TRBJ1-1; 7 bases match TRBD1. J lost 7 bases, V lost 5 bases, and 13 bases had no gene match. The CDR3 contains 15 residues. Germline V lookup: CDR1 SGHAT, CDR2 FQNNGV. The CDR3 reads CASSPFGGGLDEAFF. The CDR3 DNA is TGTGCCAGCAGCCCCTTTGGAGGGGGCTTAGATGAAGCTTTCTTT.

The chain combines TRBV4-3 with TRBJ2-1; no reliable D call. The V gene's germline CDR1 is LGHNA and CDR2 YSLEER. The germline V and J ends were trimmed by 2 bases and 8 bases, with 7 bases remaining between them. The CDR3 has 12 amino acids. The CDR3 loop is CASSQHRHEQFF. The CDR3 DNA follows: TGCGCCAGCAGCCAACATCGGCATGAGCAGTTCTTC.

The rearrangement joins TRBV12-5 to TRBJ1-1; possibly TRBD1 for D (6 bases). The CDR3 has 11 residues. V dropped 7 bases and J dropped 12 bases, with 15 bases sitting between them. Germline V gives CDR1 LGHNT, CDR2 FRNRAP. The CDR3: CASDLEGETFF. DNA of the CDR3: TGTGCTAGTGACTTGGAGGGGGAAACTTTCTTT.

The rearrangement joins TRBV6-6 to TRBJ2-3; a possible D gene is TRBD2 (5 bases). CDR1 is MNHNY and CDR2 is SVGAGI in the germline V gene (reference sequence). The CDR3 is 16 residues long. The V gene lost 0 bases and the J gene lost 6 bases, with 16 bases spanning the gap. The CDR3 is CASSYSRRGFPDTQYF. CDR3 sequence (DNA): TGTGCCAGCAGTTACTCGCGCCGAGGGTTTCCCGATACGCAGTATTTT.

The V call is TRBV29-1, the J call TRBJ1-1, with D possibly matching TRBD1 (5 bases). With 4 bases removed from V and 1 base from J, the gap between germline ends came to 16 bases. In germline, CDR1 is SQVTM, CDR2 ANQGSEA. This CDR3 has 15 residues. CDR3 protein: CSVASMGGKNTEAFF. CDR3 bases: TGCAGCGTTGCCTCCATGGGGGGGAAGAACACTGAAGCTTTCTTT.

The chain employs TRBV7-2 and TRBJ1-1, with 7 bases fitting TRBD1. V trimming: 2 bases; J trimming: 10 bases; junction bases outside the gene matches: 7. The CDR3 covers 13 residues. CDR1 is SGHTA, CDR2 FQGNSA, per germline. CDR3 sequence: CASSLSGSGGAFF. The CDR3 DNA is TGTGCCAGCAGCTTATCGGGGTCAGGGGGAGCTTTCTTT.

This clonotype was detected a few times. The chain links TRBV7-8 to TRBJ1-5, with D maybe TRBD1 (6 bases). The CDR3 runs 17 residues. Deletions cut 5 bases from V and 3 bases from J, with 20 bases between. CDR1 and CDR2 from the germline V gene are SGHVS and FQNEAQ. This chain's CDR3 is CASSAPSRTVLNQPQHF. The DNA of the CDR3 is TGTGCCAGCAGCGCACCTAGCAGGACAGTCCTCAATCAGCCCCAGCATTTT.

This clonotype was observed at least ten times. The V and J genes are TRBV7-2 and TRBJ1-5; no firm D call. Trimming removed 2 bases from V and 4 bases from J, with 9 bases in between. Germline V gene lookup returns CDR1 SGHTA and CDR2 FQGNSA. This CDR3 has 14 amino acids. For the CDR3, the DNA is TGTGCCAGCAGCTTAATCGGCGGAAATCAGCCCCAGCATTTT. The encoded protein is CASSLIGGNQPQHF.

This sequence joins TRBV7-2 and TRBJ2-7; D not resolved. The CDR3 runs to 16 residues. V gave up 1 base and J gave up 1 base, with 14 bases separating them. Germline CDR1 reads SGHTA; CDR2 reads FQGNSA. CDR3: CASSLGPSTSSYEQYV. In DNA, the CDR3 is TGTGCCAGCAGCTTAGGACCGTCGACCTCATCCTACGAGCAGTACGTC.

The chain employs TRBV11-2 and TRBJ1-4; tentative D call: TRBD1 (5 bases). Trimming took 5 bases from V and 5 from J, leaving 15 bases between them. CDR1 and CDR2 (germline): SGHAT, FQNNGV. The CDR3 runs 15 residues. The CDR3 spells CASSDRQTLNEKLFF. DNA of the CDR3: TGTGCCAGCAGCGACCGACAGACCCTCAATGAAAAACTGTTTTTT.

The chain uses TRBV7-2 and TRBJ2-3; 11 bases match TRBD2. The CDR3 sequence is 16 residues long. J gave up 6 bases and V 5 bases, and 10 bases lay outside the gene matches. The germline CDR1 and CDR2 sequences are SGHTA and FQGNSA. This CDR3 reads CASSPSSGRRGDTQYF. Written as DNA, the CDR3 is TGTGCCAGCAGCCCGTCTAGCGGGAGGAGGGGGGATACGCAGTATTTT.

The chain uses TRBV20-1 and TRBJ1-5, with D tentatively TRBD1 (5 bases). The CDR3 length is 14 residues. Germline V gives CDR1 DFQATT, CDR2 SNEGSKA (reference sequence). V shed 0 bases and J shed 6 bases, with 12 bases lying between them. The CDR3 nucleotides are TGCAGTGCTAGAGATCTGGGGGGGAGTCAGCCCCAGCATTTT. Translated, it gives CSARDLGGSQPQHF.

The chain has TRBV20-1 and TRBJ2-7; 7 bases line up with TRBD2. The CDR3 loop spans 14 amino acids. Per the germline V gene, CDR1 is DFQATT and CDR2 is SNEGSKA (reference sequence). V lost 5 bases and J lost 0; bases outside the gene matches: 7. The CDR3 nucleotides read TGCAGTGCTCCCCCGGGAGGCCGCTCCTACGAGCAGTACTTC. Amino acid sequence: CSAPPGGRSYEQYF.

The chain uses TRBV6-2 or TRBV6-3 and TRBJ2-7; 7 bases agree with TRBD1. The CDR3 totals 16 residues. Germline-derived CDR1 and CDR2 are MNHEY and SVGEGT. V shed 0 bases and J 2 bases; nucleotides not matched to a gene: 7. The DNA of the CDR3 is TGTGCCAGCAGTTACTCTGGCAGGGGGACCCCCTACGAGCAGTACGTC. Its protein is CASSYSGRGTPYEQYV.

The chain recombines TRBV7-4 with TRBJ2-5, with TRBD1 matching over 9 bases. The CDR3 extends over 17 amino acids. After removal of 3 bases from V and 0 bases from J, the junction contained 8 bases not matched to a gene. CDR1 and CDR2 from the germline V gene are SGHVT and SQSDAQ. The CDR3 sequence: CASSFSGQGFYQETQYF. DNA of the CDR3: TGTGCCAGCAGCTTTTCGGGACAGGGATTTTACCAAGAGACCCAGTACTTC.

The chain links TRBV7-9 to TRBJ2-1, with TRBD1 matching 12 bases. Trimming removed 6 bases from V and 6 bases from J; junction bases left unmatched: 3. The CDR3 is 14 residues long. The germline gives CDR1 SEHNR, CDR2 FQNEAQ (reference sequence). The CDR3 DNA sequence: TGTGCCAGCAGGGGACAGGGGGCGGTCAATGAGCAGTTCTTC. It codes for CASRGQGAVNEQFF.

In this sample, this clonotype turned up a few times. The chain is built from TRBV7-2 and TRBJ1-2; 7 nucleotides match TRBD1. Trimming removed 6 bases from V and 3 bases from J; junction bases left unmatched: 16. Germline values: CDR1 SGHTA, CDR2 FQGNSA. This CDR3 contains 17 residues. DNA of the CDR3: TGTGCCAGCAGACGACTCGTTCCCAGGGGGGTTGACTATGGCTACACCTTC. Amino acids: CASRRLVPRGVDYGYTF.